The 17 T cell receptor beta chains listed next were all sequenced from one sample in a study of STAT5B mutations in CD4+ large granular lymphocyte leukemia. Clones were sequenced by immunoSEQ multiplex PCR, and TCRdb holds only the in-frame ones, with some missing. The sample holds 30,000 to 40,000 clones, about 76% seen once. The material sequenced was CD4+ T cells from blood buffy coats. These receptors originate from a human donor in good health.

This chain uses TRBV30 with TRBJ2-1, with 11 bases that match TRBD2. V lost 8 bases to trimming and J lost 5 bases; unmatched junction nucleotides: 5. Germline assignment: CDR1 GTSNPN and CDR2 SVGIG (reference sequence). The CDR3 consists of 13 residues. CDR3 in DNA: TGTGCCGGAGGGACTAGCGGAAACAATGAGCAGTTCTTC. It is translated as CAGGTSGNNEQFF.

This chain uses TRBV19 with TRBJ2-7; TRBD1 might be the D (6 bases). CDR1 and CDR2 from the germline V gene are LNHDA and SQIVND (reference sequence). The length of the CDR3 is 14 residues. V was pared by 3 bases and J by 3 bases, with 12 bases between. CDR3 bases: TGTGCCAGTAGTATTAGGGACACAGACTACGAGCAGTACTTC. Translation gives CASSIRDTDYEQYF. Using reference TRBV19 and TRBJ2-7 for the parts outside the CDR3, the full variable domain is DGGITQSPKYLFRKEGQNVTLSCEQNLNHDAMYWYRQDPGQGLRLIYYSQIVNDFQKGDIAEGYSVSREKKESFPLTVTSAQKNPTAFYLCASSIRDTDYEQYFGPGTRLTVT.

The chain couples TRBV5-5 to TRBJ1-2; TRBD1 aligns across 7 bases. Germline-derived CDR1 and CDR2 are SGHKS and YYEKEE (reference sequence). This CDR3 is 14 amino acids long. Germline trimming cut 7 bases from V and 5 bases from J; bases unmatched to any gene: 11. The CDR3 sequence: CASGNQGVRYGYTF. DNA for the CDR3: TGTGCCAGCGGCAACCAGGGGGTGAGATATGGCTACACCTTC.

The chain employs TRBV2 and TRBJ1-1; 11 positions agree with TRBD1. This CDR3 is 16 amino acids long. V shed 6 bases, J shed 3 bases, and the junction held 9 bases outside the gene matches. Germline CDR1 and CDR2: SNHLY and FYNNEI. In DNA form, the CDR3 reads TGTGCCAGCAGGGGATTGGGACAGGGGGGAGACACTGAAGCTTTCTTT. Its protein is CASRGLGQGGDTEAFF.

CDR3 bases: TGTGCCAGCAGCTTTGGGGGACAGGGGTCCTACGAGCAGTACTTC. Protein: CASSFGGQGSYEQYF. The chain recombines TRBV5-6 with TRBJ2-7, with 10 nucleotides matching TRBD1. Trimming cost V 2 bases and J 1 base; bases outside gene matches: 3. The CDR3 runs 15 residues. The germline gives CDR1 SGHDT, CDR2 YYEEEE.

This chain uses TRBV6-1 with TRBJ1-2; no clear D. The V end lost 9 bases, the J end lost 4 bases, and 9 bases lay between the germline ends. The CDR3 consists of 11 residues. Germline V gene lookup returns CDR1 MNHNS and CDR2 SASEGT. The CDR3 is CASLAFYGYTF. DNA for the CDR3: TGTGCCAGTCTAGCGTTCTATGGCTACACCTTC.

This clone was recorded only once. V is TRBV6-5 and J is TRBJ2-3, with unresolved D. Germline lookup yields CDR1 MNHEY and CDR2 SVGAGI. V lost 4 bases and J 8 bases, leaving 10 bases between the germline ends. This CDR3 is 12 amino acids long. This chain's CDR3 is CASSFKGLTQYF. CDR3 nucleotides: TGTGCCAGCAGTTTTAAAGGTCTTACGCAGTATTTT.

The chain is built from TRBV14 and TRBJ1-4, with 8 nucleotides matching TRBD1. This CDR3 comprises 16 residues. Germline V CDR1 and CDR2: SGHDN, FVKESK. V dropped 4 bases and J dropped 5; count of bases not matched to a gene: 9. The CDR3 spells CASSPWMDRANEKLFF. CDR3 in DNA: TGTGCCAGCAGCCCGTGGATGGACAGGGCGAATGAAAAACTGTTTTTT.

This rearrangement joins TRBV28 to TRBJ1-6; D unclear. The CDR3 totals 16 residues. V lost 6 bases and J 0 bases, leaving 12 bases between the germline ends. CDR1 and CDR2 (germline): MDHEN, SYDVKM. The CDR3 DNA reads as TGTGCCAGCAGCCCACGGTCGGGCTCCTATAATTCACCCCTCCACTTT. It yields the protein CASSPRSGSYNSPLHF.

The V call is TRBV5-8, the J call TRBJ1-5; D unresolved. CDR1 is SGHTS and CDR2 is YDEGEE in the germline V gene. This CDR3 is built from 13 residues. Trimming pared 7 bases from V and 7 bases from J, leaving 15 bases between. Written as DNA, the CDR3 is TGTGCCAGCCGACCTACGGCTTCCCAGCCCCAGCATTTT. The encoded protein is CASRPTASQPQHF.

The J gene is TRBJ2-1, the V gene TRBV19; D is unclear. The CDR3 is 13 residues long. V was clipped by 3 bases and J by 4 bases, with 7 bases between them. Germline values: CDR1 LNHDA, CDR2 SQIVND (reference sequence). The CDR3 DNA is TGTGCCAGTAGTATGGTCGGTTACAATGAGCAGTTCTTC. It encodes CASSMVGYNEQFF.

V is TRBV2 and J is TRBJ2-1; D may be TRBD1 (6 bases). The CDR3 contains 14 residues. CDR1 SNHLY and CDR2 FYNNEI come from the germline V gene. Deletions cut 3 bases from V and 9 bases from J, with 15 bases between. In DNA, the CDR3 is TGTGCCAGCAGTGAGACGCAGGGGATCGCTGAGCAGTTCTTC. Protein product: CASSETQGIAEQFF.

The chain is built from TRBV5-1 and TRBJ2-1; D is uncertain. Trimming shortened V by 0 bases and J by 5 bases, and 9 bases separated the two germline ends. The CDR3 is 14 amino acids. Germline assignment: CDR1 SGHRS and CDR2 YFSETQ. Here the CDR3 reads CASSLAGFHNEQFF. CDR3 bases: TGCGCCAGCAGCTTGGCTGGCTTCCACAATGAGCAGTTCTTC. Supplemented by reference TRBV5-1 and TRBJ2-1, the full variable domain reads KAGVTQTPRYLIKTRGQQVTLSCSPISGHRSVSWYQQTPGQGLQFLFEYFSETQRNKGNFPGRFSGRQFSNSRSEMNVSTLELGDSALYLCASSLAGFHNEQFFGPGTRLTVL.

A few counts support this clone. V usage is TRBV10-1 and J usage is TRBJ1-1; D perhaps matches TRBD1 (5 bases). The CDR3 loop spans 13 amino acids. Germline V lookup: CDR1 WNHNN, CDR2 SYGVQD (reference sequence). Trimming cost V 10 bases and J 2 bases, with 14 bases left between them. This CDR3 reads CATAGVGNTEAFF. The CDR3 bases are TGCGCCACCGCGGGGGTCGGAAACACTGAAGCTTTCTTT.

This rearrangement joins TRBV7-9 to TRBJ2-5; D is ambiguous. Germline V gene data show CDR1 as SEHNR and CDR2 as FQNEAQ (reference sequence). V was clipped by 0 bases and J by 5 bases, with 4 bases between them. The CDR3 length is 12 residues. CDR3 coding DNA: TGTGCCAGCAGCTTAGCGCGGGAGACCCAGTACTTC. Protein sequence: CASSLARETQYF.

J is TRBJ2-2 and V is TRBV11-2; 9 bases are a match to TRBD2. CDR1 and CDR2 from the germline V gene are SGHAT and FQNNGV. Trimming at V came to 1 base and at J to 3 bases, leaving 6 bases not matched to a gene. The CDR3 extends over 17 amino acids. The CDR3 DNA is TGTGCCAGCAGCTTAGTCCCCGGGACTAGCTACACCGGGGAGCTGTTTTTT. It specifies CASSLVPGTSYTGELFF.

This clone was detected a few times. This sequence joins TRBV6-1 and TRBJ1-1, with D unclear. Germline assignment: CDR1 MNHNS and CDR2 SASEGT. V lost 4 bases and J lost 4, with 13 bases in between. This CDR3 is 14 amino acids long. The CDR3 bases are TGTGCCAGCAGTGTTAACCGTGAGGGCACTGAAGCTTTCTTT. It codes for CASSVNREGTEAFF.